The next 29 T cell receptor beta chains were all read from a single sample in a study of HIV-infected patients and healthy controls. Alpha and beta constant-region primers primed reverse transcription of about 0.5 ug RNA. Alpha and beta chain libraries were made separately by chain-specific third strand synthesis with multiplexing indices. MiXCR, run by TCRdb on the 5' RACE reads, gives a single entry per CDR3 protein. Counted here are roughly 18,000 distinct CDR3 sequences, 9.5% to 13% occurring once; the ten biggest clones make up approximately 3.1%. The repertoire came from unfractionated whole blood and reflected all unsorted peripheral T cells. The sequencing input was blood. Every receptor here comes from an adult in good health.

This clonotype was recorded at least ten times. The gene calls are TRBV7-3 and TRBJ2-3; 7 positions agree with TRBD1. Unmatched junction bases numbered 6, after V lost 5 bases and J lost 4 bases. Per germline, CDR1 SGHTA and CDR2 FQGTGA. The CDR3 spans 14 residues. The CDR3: CASSVTGMSDTQYF. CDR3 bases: TGTGCCAGCAGCGTGACAGGGATGTCAGATACGCAGTATTTT.

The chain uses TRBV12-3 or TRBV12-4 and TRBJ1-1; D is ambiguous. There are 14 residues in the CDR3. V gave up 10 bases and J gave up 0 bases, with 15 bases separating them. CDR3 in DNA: TGTGCCACCCTACGGGAACAGTTGAACACTGAAGCTTTCTTT. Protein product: CATLREQLNTEAFF.

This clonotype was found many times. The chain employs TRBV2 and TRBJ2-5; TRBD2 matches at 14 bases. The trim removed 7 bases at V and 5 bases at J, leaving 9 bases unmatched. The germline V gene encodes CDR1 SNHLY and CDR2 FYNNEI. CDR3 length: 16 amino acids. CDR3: CASNGLAGGLWETQYF. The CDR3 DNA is TGTGCCAGCAATGGACTAGCGGGAGGTCTATGGGAGACCCAGTACTTC. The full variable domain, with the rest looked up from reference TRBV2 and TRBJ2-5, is EPEVTQTPSHQVTQMGQEVILRCVPISNHLYFYWYRQILGQKVEFLVSFYNNEISEKSEIFDDQFSVERPDGSNFTLKIRSTKLEDSAMYFCASNGLAGGLWETQYFGPGTRLLVL.

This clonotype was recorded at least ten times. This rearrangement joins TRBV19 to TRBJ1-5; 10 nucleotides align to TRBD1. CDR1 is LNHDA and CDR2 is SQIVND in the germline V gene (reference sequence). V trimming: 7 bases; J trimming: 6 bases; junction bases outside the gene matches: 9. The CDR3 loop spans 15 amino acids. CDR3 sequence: CASTPGQGGFQPQHF. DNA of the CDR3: TGTGCCAGTACTCCTGGACAGGGGGGTTTTCAGCCCCAGCATTTT.

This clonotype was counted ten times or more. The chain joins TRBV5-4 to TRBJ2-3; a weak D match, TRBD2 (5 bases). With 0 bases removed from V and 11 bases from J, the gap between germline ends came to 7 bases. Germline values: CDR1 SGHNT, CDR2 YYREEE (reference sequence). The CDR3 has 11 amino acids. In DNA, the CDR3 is TGTGCCAGCAGCTTGGGGAGCGGGCAGTATTTT. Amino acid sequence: CASSLGSGQYF.

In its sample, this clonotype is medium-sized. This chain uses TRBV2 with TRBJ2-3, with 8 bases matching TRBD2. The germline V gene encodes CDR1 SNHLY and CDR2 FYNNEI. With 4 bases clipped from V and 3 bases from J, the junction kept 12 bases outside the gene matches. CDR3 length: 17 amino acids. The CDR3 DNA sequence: TGTGCCAGCAGTGGGAACACAGCACTAGCGGCAACAGATACGCAGTATTTT. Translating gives CASSGNTALAATDTQYF. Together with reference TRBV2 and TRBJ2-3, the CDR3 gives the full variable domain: EPEVTQTPSHQVTQMGQEVILRCVPISNHLYFYWYRQILGQKVEFLVSFYNNEISEKSEIFDDQFSVERPDGSNFTLKIRSTKLEDSAMYFCASSGNTALAATDTQYFGPGTRLTVL.

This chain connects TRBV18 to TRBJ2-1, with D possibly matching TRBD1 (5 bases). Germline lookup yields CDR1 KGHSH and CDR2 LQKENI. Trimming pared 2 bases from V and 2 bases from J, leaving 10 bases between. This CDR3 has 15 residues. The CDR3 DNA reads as TGTGCCAGCTCACCAAGACAGCCTCCCTACAATGAGCAGTTCTTC. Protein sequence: CASSPRQPPYNEQFF.

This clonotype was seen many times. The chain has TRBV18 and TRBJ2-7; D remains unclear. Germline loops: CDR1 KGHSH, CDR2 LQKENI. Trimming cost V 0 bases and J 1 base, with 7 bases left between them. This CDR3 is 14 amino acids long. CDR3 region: CASSPPTRSYEQYF. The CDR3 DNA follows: TGTGCCAGCTCACCACCGACTCGTTCCTACGAGCAGTACTTC.

The CDR3 region is CASTSSGVHTGELFF. The CDR3 coding sequence is TGTGCCAGCACTTCTAGCGGGGTGCACACCGGGGAGCTGTTTTTT. V usage is TRBV7-8 and J usage is TRBJ2-2, with 9 bases lining up with TRBD2. V lost 7 bases and J lost 3; bases outside the gene matches: 6. This CDR3 comprises 15 residues. CDR1 and CDR2 from the germline V gene are SGHVS and FQNEAQ.

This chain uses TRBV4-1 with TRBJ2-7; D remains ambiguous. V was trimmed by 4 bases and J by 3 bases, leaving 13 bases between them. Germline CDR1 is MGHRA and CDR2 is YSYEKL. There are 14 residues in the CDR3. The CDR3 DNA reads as TGCGCCAGCAGCCTCCGTCCGGCAGACTACGAGCAGTACTTC. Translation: CASSLRPADYEQYF.

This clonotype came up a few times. The CDR3 protein is CAWRSGTEAFF. The CDR3, as DNA: TGTGCCTGGAGATCAGGGACTGAAGCTTTCTTT. This chain connects TRBV30 to TRBJ1-1; a possible D gene is TRBD1 (5 bases). V lost 3 bases and J 5 bases, leaving 7 bases between the germline ends. The CDR3 has 11 amino acids. CDR1 is GTSNPN, CDR2 SVGIG, per germline (reference sequence).

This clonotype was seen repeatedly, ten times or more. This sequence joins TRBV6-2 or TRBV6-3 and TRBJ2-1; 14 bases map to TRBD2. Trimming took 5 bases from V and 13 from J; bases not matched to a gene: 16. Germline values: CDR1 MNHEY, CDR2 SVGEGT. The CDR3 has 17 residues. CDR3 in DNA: TGTGCCAGCAGTCGGACCGGGACTAGCGGGAGTTCGGTCGCCCAGTTCTTC. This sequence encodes CASSRTGTSGSSVAQFF.

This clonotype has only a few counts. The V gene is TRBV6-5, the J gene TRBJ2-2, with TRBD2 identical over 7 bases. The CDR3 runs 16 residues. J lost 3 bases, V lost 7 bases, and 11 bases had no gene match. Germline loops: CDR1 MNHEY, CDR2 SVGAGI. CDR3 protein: CASKRYLGRHTGELFF. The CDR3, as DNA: TGTGCCAGCAAGCGATACCTCGGGAGGCACACCGGGGAGCTGTTTTTT.

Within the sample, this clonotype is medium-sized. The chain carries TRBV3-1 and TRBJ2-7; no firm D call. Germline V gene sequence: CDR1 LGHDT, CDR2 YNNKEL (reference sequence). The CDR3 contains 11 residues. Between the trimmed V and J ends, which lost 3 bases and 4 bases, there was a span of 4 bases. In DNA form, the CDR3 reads TGTGCCAGCAGCCAGGGATACGAGCAGTACTTC. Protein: CASSQGYEQYF.

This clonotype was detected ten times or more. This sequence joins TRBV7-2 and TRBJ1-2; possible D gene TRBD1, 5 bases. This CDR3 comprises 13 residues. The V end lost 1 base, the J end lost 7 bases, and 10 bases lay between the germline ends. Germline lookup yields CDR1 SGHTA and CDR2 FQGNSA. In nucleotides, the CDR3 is TGTGCCAGCAGCTTAGGGGGCGCAGGTGGCTACACCTTC. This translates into CASSLGGAGGYTF.

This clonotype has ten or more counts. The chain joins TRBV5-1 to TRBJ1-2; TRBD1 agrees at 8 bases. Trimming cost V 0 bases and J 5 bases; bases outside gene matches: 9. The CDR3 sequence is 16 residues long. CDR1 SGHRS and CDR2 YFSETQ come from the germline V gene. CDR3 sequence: CASSLDGTGPPYGYTF. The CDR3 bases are TGCGCCAGCAGCTTGGATGGGACAGGCCCACCTTATGGCTACACCTTC.

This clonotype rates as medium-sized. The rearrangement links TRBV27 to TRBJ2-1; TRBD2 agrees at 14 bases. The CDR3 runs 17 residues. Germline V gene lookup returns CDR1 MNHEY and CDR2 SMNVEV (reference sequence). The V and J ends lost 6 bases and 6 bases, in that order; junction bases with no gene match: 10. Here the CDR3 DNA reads TGTGCCAGCAGGCCCGGGACTAGCGGGAGTCTGGGCAATGAGCAGTTCTTC. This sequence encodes CASRPGTSGSLGNEQFF.

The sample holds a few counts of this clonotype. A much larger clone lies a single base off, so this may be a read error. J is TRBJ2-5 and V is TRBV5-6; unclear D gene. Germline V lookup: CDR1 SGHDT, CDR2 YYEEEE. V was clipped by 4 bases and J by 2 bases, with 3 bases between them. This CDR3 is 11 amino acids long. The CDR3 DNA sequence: TGTGCCAGCAGCCAGCAAGAGACCCAGTACTTC. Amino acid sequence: CASSQQETQYF.

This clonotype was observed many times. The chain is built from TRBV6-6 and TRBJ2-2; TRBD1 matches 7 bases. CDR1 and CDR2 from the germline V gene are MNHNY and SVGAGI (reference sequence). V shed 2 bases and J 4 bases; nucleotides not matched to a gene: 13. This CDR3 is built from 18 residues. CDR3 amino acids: CASSYRALDRVGTGELFF. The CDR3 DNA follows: TGTGCCAGCAGTTACCGGGCCCTTGACAGGGTGGGCACCGGGGAGCTGTTTTTT.

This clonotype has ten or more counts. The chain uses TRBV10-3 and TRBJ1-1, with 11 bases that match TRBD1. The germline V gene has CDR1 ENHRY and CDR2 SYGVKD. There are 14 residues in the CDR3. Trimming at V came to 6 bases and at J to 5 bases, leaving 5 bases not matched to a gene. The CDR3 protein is CAISRTGGGTEAFF. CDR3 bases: TGTGCCATCAGCCGGACAGGGGGCGGGACTGAAGCTTTCTTT.

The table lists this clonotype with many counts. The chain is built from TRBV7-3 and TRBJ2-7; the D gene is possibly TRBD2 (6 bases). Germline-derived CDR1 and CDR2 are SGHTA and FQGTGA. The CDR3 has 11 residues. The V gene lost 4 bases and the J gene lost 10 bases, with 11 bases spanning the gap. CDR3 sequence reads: CASSSGVQQYF. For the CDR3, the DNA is TGTGCCAGCAGCTCGGGAGTCCAACAGTACTTC.

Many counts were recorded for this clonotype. The CDR3 coding sequence is TGTGCCAGCAGCCGACAGGAAGGGTCCAAAAACATTCAGTACTTC. Translation gives CASSRQEGSKNIQYF. V is TRBV11-2 and J is TRBJ2-4, with D possibly being TRBD1 (6 bases). Germline CDR1 reads SGHAT; CDR2 reads FQNNGV. V gave up 5 bases and J gave up 2 bases, with 13 bases separating them. CDR3 length: 15 amino acids.

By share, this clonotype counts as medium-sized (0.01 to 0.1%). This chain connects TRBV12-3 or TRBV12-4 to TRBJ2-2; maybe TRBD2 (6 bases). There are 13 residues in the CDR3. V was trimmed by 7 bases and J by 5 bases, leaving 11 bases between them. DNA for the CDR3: TGTGCCAGCACCCTCGGGGGAACCGGGGAGCTGTTTTTT. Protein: CASTLGGTGELFF.

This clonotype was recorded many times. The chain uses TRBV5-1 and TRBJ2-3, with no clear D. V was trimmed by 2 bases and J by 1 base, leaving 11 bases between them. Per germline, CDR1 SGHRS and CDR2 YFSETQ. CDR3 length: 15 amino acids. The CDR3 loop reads CASSLGVSGTDTQYF. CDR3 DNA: TGCGCCAGCAGCTTAGGAGTAAGCGGCACAGATACGCAGTATTTT.

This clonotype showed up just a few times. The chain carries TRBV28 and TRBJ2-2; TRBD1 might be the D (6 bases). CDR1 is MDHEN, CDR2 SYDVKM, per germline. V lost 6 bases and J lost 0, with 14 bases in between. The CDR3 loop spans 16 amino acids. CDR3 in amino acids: CASSRTRGSNTGELFF. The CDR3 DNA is TGTGCCAGCAGCCGAACTAGGGGGTCGAACACCGGGGAGCTGTTTTTT.

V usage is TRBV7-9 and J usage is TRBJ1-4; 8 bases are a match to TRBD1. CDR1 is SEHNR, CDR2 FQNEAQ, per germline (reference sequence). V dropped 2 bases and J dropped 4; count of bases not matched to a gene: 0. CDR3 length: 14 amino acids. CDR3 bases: TGTGCCAGCAGCTTAACAGGGGGTAATGAAAAACTGTTTTTT. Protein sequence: CASSLTGGNEKLFF. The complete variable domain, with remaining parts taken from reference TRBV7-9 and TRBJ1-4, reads DTGVSQNPRHKITKRGQNVTFRCDPISEHNRLYWYRQTLGQGPEFLTYFQNEAQLEKSRLLSDRFSAERPKGSFSTLEIQRTEQGDSAMYLCASSLTGGNEKLFFGSGTQLSVL.

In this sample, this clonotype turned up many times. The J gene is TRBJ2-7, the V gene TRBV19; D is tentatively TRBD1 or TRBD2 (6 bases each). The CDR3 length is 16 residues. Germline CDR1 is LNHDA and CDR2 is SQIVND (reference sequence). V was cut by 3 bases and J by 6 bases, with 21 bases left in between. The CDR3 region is CASSIASQAGQAEQYF. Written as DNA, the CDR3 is TGTGCCAGTAGTATCGCCTCCCAGGCGGGACAAGCCGAGCAGTACTTC.

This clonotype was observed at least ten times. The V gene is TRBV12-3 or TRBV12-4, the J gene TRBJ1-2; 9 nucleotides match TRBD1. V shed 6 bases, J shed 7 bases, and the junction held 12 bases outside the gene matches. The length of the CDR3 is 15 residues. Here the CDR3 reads CASRPGTGGLAGYTF. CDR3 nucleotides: TGTGCCAGCAGACCAGGCACAGGGGGCTTAGCTGGCTACACCTTC.

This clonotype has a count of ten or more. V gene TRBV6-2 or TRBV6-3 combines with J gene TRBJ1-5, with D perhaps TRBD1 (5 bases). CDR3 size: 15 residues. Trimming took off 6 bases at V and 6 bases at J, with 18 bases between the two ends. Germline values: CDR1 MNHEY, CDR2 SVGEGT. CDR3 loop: CASSLSGAASQPQHF. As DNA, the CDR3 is TGTGCCAGCAGCCTGAGTGGGGCGGCCTCTCAGCCCCAGCATTTT.